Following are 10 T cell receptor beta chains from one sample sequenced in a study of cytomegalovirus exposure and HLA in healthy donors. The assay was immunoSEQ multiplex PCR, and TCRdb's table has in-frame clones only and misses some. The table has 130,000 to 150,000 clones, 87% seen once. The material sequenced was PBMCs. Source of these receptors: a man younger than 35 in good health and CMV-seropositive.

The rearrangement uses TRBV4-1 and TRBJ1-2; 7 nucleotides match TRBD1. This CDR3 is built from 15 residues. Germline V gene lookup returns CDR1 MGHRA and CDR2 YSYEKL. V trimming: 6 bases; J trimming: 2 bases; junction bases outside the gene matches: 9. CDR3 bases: TGCGCCAGCAGGGATCACAGGGGATCCAACTATGGCTACACCTTC. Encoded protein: CASRDHRGSNYGYTF.

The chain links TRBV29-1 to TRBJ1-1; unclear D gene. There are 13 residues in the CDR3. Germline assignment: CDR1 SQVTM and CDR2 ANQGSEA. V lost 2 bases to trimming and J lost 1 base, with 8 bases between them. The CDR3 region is CSVEPAGNTEAFF. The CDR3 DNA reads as TGCAGCGTTGAACCCGCAGGGAACACTGAAGCTTTCTTT.

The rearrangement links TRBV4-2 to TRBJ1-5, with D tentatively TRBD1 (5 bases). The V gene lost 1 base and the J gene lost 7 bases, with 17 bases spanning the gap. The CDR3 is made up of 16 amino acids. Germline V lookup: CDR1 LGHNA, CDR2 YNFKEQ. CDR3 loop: CASSQVSVGVAQPQHF. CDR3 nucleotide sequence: TGTGCCAGCAGCCAAGTCTCGGTAGGGGTAGCCCAGCCCCAGCATTTT.

CDR3 sequence reads: CASSIQGSYEQYF. The CDR3 DNA reads as TGTGCCAGTAGTATACAGGGCTCCTACGAGCAGTACTTC. The rearrangement joins TRBV19 to TRBJ2-7; D might be TRBD1 (5 bases). The germline gives CDR1 LNHDA, CDR2 SQIVND (reference sequence). The CDR3 loop spans 13 amino acids. V was shortened by 2 bases and J by 0 bases, with 5 bases between the two germline ends.

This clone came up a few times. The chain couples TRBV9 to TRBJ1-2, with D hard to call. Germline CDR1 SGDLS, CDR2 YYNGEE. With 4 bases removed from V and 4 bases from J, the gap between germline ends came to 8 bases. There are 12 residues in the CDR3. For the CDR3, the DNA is TGTGCCAGCAGCTCTCCTCTCTATGGCTACACCTTC. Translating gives CASSSPLYGYTF.

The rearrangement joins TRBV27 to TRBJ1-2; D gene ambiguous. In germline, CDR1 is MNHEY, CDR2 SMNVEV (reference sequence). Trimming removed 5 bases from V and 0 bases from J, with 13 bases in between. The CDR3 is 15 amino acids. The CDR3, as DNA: TGTGCCAGCAGTGATGGACGGGGAGCTAACTATGGCTACACCTTC. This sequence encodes CASSDGRGANYGYTF.

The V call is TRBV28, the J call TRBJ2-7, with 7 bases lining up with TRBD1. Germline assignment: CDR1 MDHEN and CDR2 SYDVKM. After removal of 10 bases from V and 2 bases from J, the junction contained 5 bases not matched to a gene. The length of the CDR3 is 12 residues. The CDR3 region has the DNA TGTGCCACCGGGACAGTGACCTACGAGCAGTACTTC. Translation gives CATGTVTYEQYF.

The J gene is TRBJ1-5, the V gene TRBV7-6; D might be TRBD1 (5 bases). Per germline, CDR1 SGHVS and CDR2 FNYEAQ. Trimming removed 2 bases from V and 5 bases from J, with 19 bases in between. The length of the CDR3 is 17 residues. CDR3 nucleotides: TGTGCCAGCAGCTTAAGAACGGGTCAGGGAAAGGATCAGCCCCAGCATTTT. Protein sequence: CASSLRTGQGKDQPQHF. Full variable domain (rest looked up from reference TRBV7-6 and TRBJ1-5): GAGVSQSPRYKVTKRGQDVALRCDPISGHVSLYWYRQALGQGPEFLTYFNYEAQQDKSGLPNDRFSAERPEGSISTLTIQRTEQRDSAMYRCASSLRTGQGKDQPQHFGDGTRLSIL.

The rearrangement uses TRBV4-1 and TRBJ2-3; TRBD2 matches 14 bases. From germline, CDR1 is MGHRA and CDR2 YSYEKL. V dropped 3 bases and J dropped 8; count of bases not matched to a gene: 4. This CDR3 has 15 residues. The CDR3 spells CASSHRLAGGLTQYF. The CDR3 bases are TGCGCCAGCAGCCATCGACTAGCGGGGGGGCTTACGCAGTATTTT.

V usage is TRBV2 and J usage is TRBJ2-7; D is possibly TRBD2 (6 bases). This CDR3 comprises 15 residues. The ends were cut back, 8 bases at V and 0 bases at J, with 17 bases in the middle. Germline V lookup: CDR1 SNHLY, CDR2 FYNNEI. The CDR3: CASLIFSGDSYEQYF. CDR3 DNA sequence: TGTGCCAGCCTCATTTTTAGCGGAGACTCCTACGAGCAGTACTTC.